Below, 6 T cell receptor beta chains from the same sample are listed, as sequenced in a study of technical replicates of blood from four donors. The table came from immunoSEQ multiplex PCR; TCRdb's copy has only in-frame clones and leaves some out. The table includes around 62,000 clones, more than 95% detected once. The sequenced sample consisted of T cells isolated from PBMCs. The origin of the receptors is a human donor in good health.

The chain links TRBV5-1 to TRBJ2-3; D is undetermined. Germline-derived CDR1 and CDR2 are SGHRS and YFSETQ. Trimming shortened V by 1 base and J by 0 bases, and 6 bases separated the two germline ends. The CDR3 sequence is 14 residues long. CDR3 coding DNA: TGCGCCAGCAGCTTGATATCTAGCACAGATACGCAGTATTTT. Protein product: CASSLISSTDTQYF.

The J gene is TRBJ1-2, the V gene TRBV4-2; 9 bases line up with TRBD1. The CDR3 extends over 17 amino acids. Losses at the gene ends were 0 bases for V and 3 bases for J; bases not matched to a gene: 8. CDR1 and CDR2 from the germline V gene are LGHNA and YNFKEQ. The CDR3 nucleotides are TGTGCCAGCAGCCAAGACCCTCGGACAGGGGAATACTATGGCTACACCTTC. It is translated as CASSQDPRTGEYYGYTF.

This clone is a singleton in its sample. The V call is TRBV28, the J call TRBJ2-7; 8 bases fit TRBD2. Germline V CDR1 and CDR2: MDHEN, SYDVKM. CDR3 length: 16 residues. The V gene end was trimmed by 2 bases and the J gene end by 0 bases; junction bases not matched to a gene: 6. CDR3 DNA sequence: TGTGCCAGCAGTTTACAGGTAGCGGGAAGCTCCTACGAGCAGTACTTC. Translating it yields CASSLQVAGSSYEQYF.

V gene TRBV7-5 combines with J gene TRBJ2-7; the D call TRBD1 from the table was never checked on the DNA. TRBV7-5 is a known pseudogene. The CDR3 totals 16 residues. In DNA, the CDR3 is TGTGTCAGAAGCCCCCCGGGACAGGGATTCTCCTACGAGCAGTACTTC. Its translation: CVRSPPGQGFSYEQYF.

For the CDR3, the DNA is TGCGCCAGCAGCTCCGTTCGCGGGGAGCTGTTTTTT. Translating it yields CASSSVRGELFF. This chain joins TRBV5-1 and TRBJ2-2; unclear D gene. The CDR3 is 12 residues long. Looked up from germline, CDR1 is SGHRS and CDR2 is YFSETQ. Trimming left V 3 bases short and J 7 bases short, with 7 bases between.

The V call is TRBV27, the J call TRBJ2-1; D not certain. CDR1 and CDR2 (germline): MNHEY, SMNVEV (reference sequence). The V gene lost 4 bases and the J gene lost 3 bases, with 10 bases spanning the gap. The CDR3 totals 14 residues. DNA for the CDR3: TGTGCCAGCAGTTCGCAGATATACTACAATGAGCAGTTCTTC. This codes for CASSSQIYYNEQFF.